The 14 T cell receptor beta chains given below trace back to one sample, sequenced in a study of blood T cell repertoires in COVID-19. Generated by immunoSEQ multiplex PCR, the TCRdb table keeps only in-frame clones and is missing some. In the table there are about 230,000 clones, roughly 90% of which are singletons. The material sequenced was PBMCs or T cells enriched from blood (not recorded which). The receptor source for this set is a woman aged 25 to 45 with acute COVID-19.

The chain is built from TRBV20-1 and TRBJ2-7; TRBD2 is a possible D gene (5 bases). This CDR3 region has 11 residues. Germline CDR1 and CDR2: DFQATT and SNEGSKA (reference sequence). The V end was cut by 6 bases, the J end by 4 bases, with 10 bases between. The chain's CDR3 is CSASRTYEQYF. The CDR3 coding sequence is TGCAGTGCGTCCAGGACTTACGAGCAGTACTTC.

As for this clone: It may be a read error: a sequence one base away is much more abundant. The chain links TRBV7-9 to TRBJ1-1; D gene unclear. V was clipped by 0 bases and J by 1 base, with 3 bases between them. This CDR3 has 13 amino acids. Germline CDR1 SEHNR, CDR2 FQNEAQ (reference sequence). In DNA form, the CDR3 reads TGTGCCAGCAGCTTAGCCTGGAACACTGAAGCTTTCTTT. This gives the protein CASSLAWNTEAFF. Together with reference TRBV7-9 and TRBJ1-1, the CDR3 gives the full variable domain: DTGVSQNPRHKITKRGQNVTFRCDPISEHNRLYWYRQTLGQGPEFLTYFQNEAQLEKSRLLSDRFSAERPKGSFSTLEIQRTEQGDSAMYLCASSLAWNTEAFFGQGTRLTVV.

This clone was counted a few times. The chain employs TRBV5-1 and TRBJ1-6; possibly TRBD1 for D (5 bases). Germline V gene lookup returns CDR1 SGHRS and CDR2 YFSETQ. Trimming cost V 5 bases and J 7 bases, with 16 bases left between them. The CDR3 consists of 15 residues. CDR3 in DNA: TGCGCCAGCAGTCCCTGGGGCAGCGGGAATTCACCCCTCCACTTT. This sequence encodes CASSPWGSGNSPLHF.

The chain employs TRBV5-5 and TRBJ1-5; D possibly corresponds to TRBD1 (5 bases). CDR3 length: 16 residues. With 1 base removed from V and 0 bases from J, the gap between germline ends came to 11 bases. CDR1 and CDR2 from the germline V gene are SGHKS and YYEKEE (reference sequence). The DNA of the CDR3 is TGTGCCAGCAGCTTGAGGGGAACTTATAGCAATCAGCCCCAGCATTTT. Translating it yields CASSLRGTYSNQPQHF. The full variable domain, with the rest looked up from reference TRBV5-5 and TRBJ1-5, is DAGVTQSPTHLIKTRGQQVTLRCSPISGHKSVSWYQQVLGQGPQFIFQYYEKEERGRGNFPDRFSARQFPNYSSELNVNALLLGDSALYLCASSLRGTYSNQPQHFGDGTRLSIL.

This rearrangement joins TRBV6-5 to TRBJ1-1; 8 nucleotides agree with TRBD1. Unmatched junction bases numbered 6, after V lost 6 bases and J lost 6 bases. The CDR3 has 13 residues. CDR1 and CDR2 from the germline V gene are MNHEY and SVGAGI. The CDR3 sequence: CASSETGDPEAFF. In nucleotides, the CDR3 is TGTGCCAGCAGCGAGACAGGGGACCCTGAAGCTTTCTTT.

The chain uses TRBV6-5 and TRBJ1-2, with D possibly matching TRBD1 (5 bases). Germline V gene sequence: CDR1 MNHEY, CDR2 SVGAGI. The CDR3 runs to 14 residues. V dropped 7 bases and J dropped 6 bases, with 18 bases sitting between them. The CDR3 region has the DNA TGTGCCAGCAAGGGGTCTGGGCTTATGAATGGCTACACCTTC. It encodes CASKGSGLMNGYTF.

The CDR3 sequence: CASSIRGDRGFNEQFF. Here the CDR3 DNA reads TGTGCCAGCAGCATCAGAGGGGACAGGGGTTTCAATGAGCAGTTCTTC. The J gene is TRBJ2-1, the V gene TRBV9, with 10 bases that match TRBD1. Per germline, CDR1 SGDLS and CDR2 YYNGEE. With V trimmed by 4 bases and J by 6 bases, 10 bases remained unmatched. The CDR3 runs 16 residues.

V is TRBV18 and J is TRBJ2-1; maybe TRBD2 (6 bases). V was clipped by 3 bases and J by 3 bases, with 15 bases between them. Germline CDR1 is KGHSH and CDR2 is LQKENI. There are 16 residues in the CDR3. The CDR3 region is CASSPGLSSGYNEQFF. The CDR3 DNA follows: TGTGCCAGCTCACCGGGACTTTCCTCGGGCTACAATGAGCAGTTCTTC.

The chain joins TRBV7-9 to TRBJ2-3; 10 bases map to TRBD2. CDR3 length: 15 residues. CDR1 SEHNR and CDR2 FQNEAQ come from the germline V gene (reference sequence). V was pared by 4 bases and J by 4 bases, with 5 bases of the junction left unmatched. CDR3 protein: CASSSLSGGADTQYF. The CDR3 DNA reads as TGTGCCAGCAGCTCCCTGAGCGGGGGGGCAGATACGCAGTATTTT.

V and J are TRBV7-9 and TRBJ1-2; no reliable D call. V lost 5 bases, J lost 1 base, and 11 bases lay in between. The V gene's germline CDR1 is SEHNR and CDR2 FQNEAQ (reference sequence). The CDR3 totals 14 residues. The CDR3 DNA sequence: TGTGCCAGCAGCCTTGCTGGCAGTAACTATGGCTACACCTTC. It is translated as CASSLAGSNYGYTF.

The chain has TRBV9 and TRBJ2-1, with 8 bases fitting TRBD2. This CDR3 spans 19 amino acids. J was trimmed by 9 bases and V by 2 bases; bases with no gene match: 22. From germline, CDR1 is SGDLS and CDR2 YYNGEE. CDR3 sequence: CASSVYENSRGGPGSEQFF. Written as DNA, the CDR3 is TGTGCCAGCAGCGTCTACGAAAATTCACGGGGGGGCCCAGGAAGTGAGCAGTTCTTC.

The genes are TRBV9 and TRBJ2-6; a weak D match, TRBD1 (6 bases). V was trimmed by 2 bases and J by 1 base, leaving 25 bases between them. The CDR3 extends over 21 amino acids. Germline CDR1 reads SGDLS; CDR2 reads YYNGEE. In nucleotides, the CDR3 is TGTGCCAGCAGCGTTCGACCACGGGATTGGACAGTTAATTCTGGGGCCAACGTCCTGACTTTC. This sequence encodes CASSVRPRDWTVNSGANVLTF.

The chain links TRBV18 to TRBJ2-5; weak D call: TRBD2 (6 bases). The germline CDR1 and CDR2 sequences are KGHSH and LQKENI. Trimming took 6 bases from V and 5 from J, leaving 22 bases between them. This CDR3 is built from 16 residues. The CDR3 bases are TGTGCCAGCTCCCCCACCTACGGGGGTCGCGAGGAGACCCAGTACTTC. Its translation is CASSPTYGGREETQYF.

The rearrangement uses TRBV5-6 and TRBJ1-2; TRBD1 might be the D (6 bases). Trimming left V 4 bases short and J 4 bases short, with 17 bases between. This CDR3 is 15 amino acids long. Germline V gene data show CDR1 as SGHDT and CDR2 as YYEEEE. The CDR3 here is CASSLTGRSLYGYTF. Written as DNA, the CDR3 is TGTGCCAGCAGCCTGACAGGCCGGTCTCTCTATGGCTACACCTTC.